Below, 14 T cell receptor beta chains from the same sample are listed, as sequenced in a study of cytomegalovirus exposure and HLA in healthy donors. This PCR relied on a set of 60 Vbeta primers and 13 Jbeta primers. Sequenced by immunoSEQ multiplex PCR; TCRdb stores in-frame clones only, minus some. The data show about 140,000 clones, 77% seen once. Sequencing was done on a sample of PBMCs. Source of these receptors: a woman between 50 and 59 years old in good health and CMV-seronegative.

This clone was detected only once. The chain is built from TRBV5-1 and TRBJ1-1; 9 bases map to TRBD1. The CDR3 contains 14 residues. From germline, CDR1 is SGHRS and CDR2 YFSETQ. V was pared by 4 bases and J by 5 bases, with 6 bases of the junction left unmatched. The CDR3 DNA is TGCGCCAGCAGCCCCGGACAGGGGCGGACTGAAGCTTTCTTT. As protein: CASSPGQGRTEAFF.

The chain couples TRBV29-1 to TRBJ2-5; possibly TRBD2 for D (6 bases). CDR3 length: 12 amino acids. V lost 1 base, J lost 5 bases, and 8 bases lay in between. Germline V lookup: CDR1 SQVTM, CDR2 ANQGSEA. This CDR3 is CSVEVGGETQYF. CDR3 in DNA: TGCAGCGTTGAAGTAGGAGGGGAGACCCAGTACTTC. The whole variable domain, filled in from reference TRBV29-1 and TRBJ2-5, reads SAVISQKPSRDICQRGTSLTIQCQVDSQVTMMFWYRQQPGQSLTLIATANQGSEATYESGFVIDKFPISRPNLTFSTLTVSNMSPEDSSIYLCSVEVGGETQYFGPGTRLLVL.

The rearrangement links TRBV5-6 to TRBJ2-3; maybe TRBD2 (6 bases). This CDR3 region has 12 residues. The germline gives CDR1 SGHDT, CDR2 YYEEEE. V lost 5 bases to trimming and J lost 4 bases, with 8 bases between them. The CDR3 nucleotides read TGTGCCAGCAGTGCGGGGCCAGATACGCAGTATTTT. Residues: CASSAGPDTQYF.

The V gene is TRBV9, the J gene TRBJ1-2; D may be TRBD1 (5 bases). The length of the CDR3 is 14 residues. V was clipped by 0 bases and J by 5 bases, with 11 bases between them. Germline V gene lookup returns CDR1 SGDLS and CDR2 YYNGEE. The CDR3 bases are TGTGCCAGCAGCGTAGCAGGGCTCCTTTATGGCTACACCTTC. Residues: CASSVAGLLYGYTF.

The chain couples TRBV5-1 to TRBJ2-1; 7 bases are a match to TRBD2. CDR1 SGHRS and CDR2 YFSETQ come from the germline V gene. The CDR3 contains 13 residues. With 9 bases clipped from V and 5 bases from J, the junction kept 8 bases outside the gene matches. The CDR3 loop reads CATSRGDNNEQFF. The CDR3 bases are TGCGCCACCTCTCGGGGGGATAACAATGAGCAGTTCTTC.

The rearrangement uses TRBV12-5 and TRBJ1-1; D call uncertain. The V end was cut by 0 bases, the J end by 3 bases, with 8 bases between. Germline V gene lookup returns CDR1 LGHNT and CDR2 FRNRAP. The CDR3 consists of 14 residues. The DNA of the CDR3 is TGTGCTAGTGGTTTGGTACGAGGGTACACTGAAGCTTTCTTT. This translates into CASGLVRGYTEAFF.

The rearrangement links TRBV2 to TRBJ2-2; D possibly corresponds to TRBD2 (7 bases). The CDR3 is 17 residues long. In germline, CDR1 is SNHLY, CDR2 FYNNEI. V was cut by 4 bases and J by 5 bases, with 20 bases left in between. The CDR3 sequence is CASSGVGGAEKTGELFF. In DNA form, the CDR3 reads TGTGCCAGCAGTGGCGTGGGGGGGGCTGAAAAAACCGGGGAGCTGTTTTTT.

The rearrangement joins TRBV5-1 to TRBJ2-5; the match to TRBD2 covers 7 bases. The length of the CDR3 is 14 residues. The ends lost 2 bases at V and 5 bases at J; junction bases unmatched: 6. Germline V gene data show CDR1 as SGHRS and CDR2 as YFSETQ. The CDR3 bases are TGCGCCAGCAGCTTTGGGAGGGGAAAGGAGACCCAGTACTTC. Protein product: CASSFGRGKETQYF.

This sequence joins TRBV5-6 and TRBJ1-6; D is unresolved. There are 13 residues in the CDR3. Trimming shortened V by 1 base and J by 5 bases, and 4 bases separated the two germline ends. Germline V gives CDR1 SGHDT, CDR2 YYEEEE. The CDR3 protein is CASSLFNNSPLHF. CDR3 DNA: TGTGCCAGCAGCTTGTTCAATAATTCACCCCTCCACTTT.

The rearrangement uses TRBV5-1 and TRBJ2-7, with a weak D call TRBD1 (5 bases). The CDR3 spans 17 residues. Trimming pared 0 bases from V and 0 bases from J, leaving 16 bases between. Germline CDR1 is SGHRS and CDR2 is YFSETQ. In DNA form, the CDR3 reads TGCGCCAGCAGCTTGGGAGAGTGGGGCAGAAGCTCCTACGAGCAGTACTTC. It yields the protein CASSLGEWGRSSYEQYF.

This clone has a single count. V and J are TRBV10-2 and TRBJ2-5, with 10 nucleotides matching TRBD2. This CDR3 contains 14 residues. J was trimmed by 2 bases and V by 7 bases; bases with no gene match: 4. Germline V CDR1 and CDR2: WSHSY, SAAADI. The CDR3: CASMLSGGQETQYF. In DNA, the CDR3 is TGCGCCAGCATGCTTAGCGGGGGGCAAGAGACCCAGTACTTC.

This clone was detected only once. The rearrangement links TRBV2 to TRBJ1-2; D call uncertain. CDR3 length equals 10 residues. Trimming cost V 4 bases and J 11 bases, with 8 bases left between them. The V gene's germline CDR1 is SNHLY and CDR2 FYNNEI. For the CDR3, the DNA is TGTGCCAGCAGTGGCTCGGGGTACACCTTC. Encoded protein: CASSGSGYTF.

This rearrangement joins TRBV4-1 to TRBJ1-3, with D unresolved. Per the germline V gene, CDR1 is MGHRA and CDR2 is YSYEKL. Trimming left V 0 bases short and J 2 bases short, with 8 bases between. CDR3 size: 15 residues. Here the CDR3 reads CASSQDRVPGNTIYF. Here the CDR3 DNA reads TGCGCCAGCAGCCAAGATCGGGTCCCTGGAAACACCATATATTTT.

J is TRBJ1-1 and V is TRBV29-1; D uncertain. Looked up from germline, CDR1 is SQVTM and CDR2 is ANQGSEA. Trimming pared 5 bases from V and 1 base from J, leaving 8 bases between. The CDR3 is 12 residues long. The CDR3 coding sequence is TGCAGCGTTCAGTCCCCGAACACTGAAGCTTTCTTT. This codes for CSVQSPNTEAFF. Using reference TRBV29-1 and TRBJ1-1 for the parts outside the CDR3, the full variable domain is SAVISQKPSRDICQRGTSLTIQCQVDSQVTMMFWYRQQPGQSLTLIATANQGSEATYESGFVIDKFPISRPNLTFSTLTVSNMSPEDSSIYLCSVQSPNTEAFFGQGTRLTVV.